This T cell receptor (beta chain) was recorded in a study of tumor-infiltrating lymphocytes in localized non-small cell lung cancer. As concerns this clone: The antigen remains undetermined.

Looked up from germline, CDR1 is SGHAT and CDR2 is FQNNGV. The CDR3 is 15 residues long. J lost 5 bases, V lost 1 base, and 6 bases had no gene match. The repertoire was sequenced with immunoSEQ multiplex PCR; TCRdb's copy has only in-frame clones and lacks some. The sample carries 11,000 or so clones, roughly 85% recorded once. Study-level points and caveats: Each assay used a separate piece of the same tissue. No T-cell fraction difference was seen between IM1 and IM2 tumors.

The clonotype comes from a human donor with non-small cell lung cancer. Sequencing was done on a sample of uninvolved lung tissue not adjacent to the tumor. The chain carries TRBV11-2 and TRBJ2-7; 9 bases fit TRBD1. This CDR3 is CASSLAGQGLHEQYF. CDR3 in DNA: TGTGCCAGCAGCTTAGCGGGACAGGGTCTTCACGAGCAGTACTTC.